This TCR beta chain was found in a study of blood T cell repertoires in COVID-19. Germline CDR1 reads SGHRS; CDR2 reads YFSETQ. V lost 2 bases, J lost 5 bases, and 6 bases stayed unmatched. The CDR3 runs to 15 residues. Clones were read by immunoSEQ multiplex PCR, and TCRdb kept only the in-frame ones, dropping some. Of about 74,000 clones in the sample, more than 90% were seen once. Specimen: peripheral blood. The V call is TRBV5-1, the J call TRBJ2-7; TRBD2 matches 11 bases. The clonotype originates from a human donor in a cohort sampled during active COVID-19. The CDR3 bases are TGCGCCAGCAGCTTAGATAGCGGGAGGGCGAACGAGCAGTACTTC. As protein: CASSLDSGRANEQYF.